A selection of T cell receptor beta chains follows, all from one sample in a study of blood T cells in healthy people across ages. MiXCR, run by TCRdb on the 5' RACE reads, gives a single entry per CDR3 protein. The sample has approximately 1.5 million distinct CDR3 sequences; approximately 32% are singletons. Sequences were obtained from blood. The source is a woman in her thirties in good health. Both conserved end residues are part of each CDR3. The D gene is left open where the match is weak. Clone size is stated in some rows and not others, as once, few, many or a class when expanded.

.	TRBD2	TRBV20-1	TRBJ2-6	CSAPSGPGANVLTF	TGCAGTGCCCCTAGCGGGCCCGGGGCCAACGTCCTGACTTTC
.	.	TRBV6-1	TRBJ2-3	CASAVIGSTDTQYF	TGTGCCAGCGCAGTGATTGGCAGCACAGATACGCAGTATTTT
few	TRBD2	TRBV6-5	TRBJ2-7	CASSYSARLAGAPRSYEQYF	TGTGCCAGCAGTTACTCAGCGCGACTAGCGGGGGCCCCCAGGTCCTACGAGCAGTACTTC
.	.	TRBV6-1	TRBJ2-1	CASSEALDNYNEQFF	TGTGCCAGCAGTGAAGCGTTGGACAACTACAATGAGCAGTTCTTC
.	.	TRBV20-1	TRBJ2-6	CSASGRGASGANVLTF	TGCAGTGCTAGCGGCAGGGGGGCCTCTGGGGCCAACGTCCTGACTTTC
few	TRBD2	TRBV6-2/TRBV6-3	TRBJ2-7	CASSYERGPSYEQYF	TGTGCCAGCAGTTACGAGCGGGGGCCTTCCTACGAGCAGTACTTC
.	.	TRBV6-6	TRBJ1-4	CASSYGSPSEKLFF	TGTGCCAGCAGTTACGGGAGCCCGTCTGAAAAACTGTTTTTT
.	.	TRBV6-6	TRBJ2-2	CASTGLTGELFF	TGTGCCAGCACCGGACTGACCGGGGAGCTGTTTTTT
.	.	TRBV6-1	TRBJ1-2	CASSVRDATNYGYTF	TGTGCCAGCAGTGTACGGGACGCCACTAACTATGGCTACACCTTC
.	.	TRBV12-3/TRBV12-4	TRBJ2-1	CASRLGGLGGDSYNEQFF	TGTGCCAGCCGTTTAGGGGGGTTGGGGGGGGACTCCTACAATGAGCAGTTCTTC
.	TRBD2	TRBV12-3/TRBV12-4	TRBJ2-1	CASSRLAPLNEQFF	TGTGCCAGCAGTCGACTAGCTCCCCTCAATGAGCAGTTCTTC
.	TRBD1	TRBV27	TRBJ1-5	CASSLPGWGTGGGNQPQHF	TGTGCCAGCAGTTTACCGGGTTGGGGGACAGGGGGCGGCAATCAGCCCCAGCATTTT
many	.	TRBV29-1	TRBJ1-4	CSVEIGTELFF	TGCAGCGTTGAGATAGGCACGGAACTGTTTTTT
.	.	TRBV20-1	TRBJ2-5	CSASARLETQYF	TGCAGTGCTAGCGCGAGGTTGGAGACCCAGTACTTC
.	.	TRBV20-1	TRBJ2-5	CSAWERVKLETQYF	TGCAGTGCTTGGGAGCGGGTCAAACTGGAGACCCAGTACTTC
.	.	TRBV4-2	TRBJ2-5	CASSQEWDLDSRGETQYF	TGTGCCAGCAGCCAAGAGTGGGACTTGGACAGCCGAGGGGAGACCCAGTACTTC
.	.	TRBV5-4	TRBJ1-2	CASRSDSTGRAGYTF	TGTGCCAGCAGGTCAGACTCGACGGGGAGGGCCGGCTACACCTTC
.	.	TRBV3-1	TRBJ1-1	CASSQGSELTGAFF	TGTGCCAGCAGCCAGGGATCGGAATTGACTGGAGCTTTCTTT
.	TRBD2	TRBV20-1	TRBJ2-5	CSAALTSVSAETQYF	TGCAGTGCTGCCCTGACTAGCGTCAGCGCCGAGACCCAGTACTTC
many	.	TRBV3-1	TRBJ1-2	CASSRPGSNYGYTF	TGTGCCAGCAGCCGGCCAGGGTCTAACTATGGCTACACCTTC
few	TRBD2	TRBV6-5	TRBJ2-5	CATTLSGGSQETQYF	TGTGCCACCACACTTAGCGGGGGCAGTCAAGAGACCCAGTACTTC
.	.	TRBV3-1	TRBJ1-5	CASSQTSERQPQHF	TGTGCCAGCAGCCAGACGAGCGAACGTCAGCCCCAGCATTTT
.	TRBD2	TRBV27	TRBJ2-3	CASSYGGRDTDTQYF	TGTGCCAGCAGTTATGGCGGGAGAGACACAGATACGCAGTATTTT
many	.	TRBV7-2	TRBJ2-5	CASSLSWTETQYF	TGTGCCAGCAGCTTAAGCTGGACTGAGACCCAGTACTTC
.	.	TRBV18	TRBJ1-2	CASSPLAELYGYTF	TGTGCCAGCTCACCACTCGCGGAGCTCTATGGCTACACCTTC
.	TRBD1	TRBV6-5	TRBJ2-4	CASSYSLQGRSLAKNIQYF	TGTGCCAGCAGTTACTCTTTACAGGGGCGCTCTTTAGCCAAAAACATTCAGTACTTC
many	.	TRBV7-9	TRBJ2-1	CASSLLLRRGGGFEQFF	TGTGCCAGCAGCTTATTACTCAGGAGGGGTGGTGGGTTCGAGCAGTTCTTC
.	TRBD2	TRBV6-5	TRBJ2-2	CASSYFAGGNTGELFF	TGTGCCAGCAGTTACTTTGCGGGAGGTAACACCGGGGAGCTGTTTTTT
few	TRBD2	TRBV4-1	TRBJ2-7	CASSQLAGIYSSYEQYF	TGCGCCAGCAGCCAACTAGCGGGGATATATAGCTCCTACGAGCAGTACTTC
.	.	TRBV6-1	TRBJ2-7	CASSESRGPFYEQYF	TGTGCCAGCAGTGAATCTCGGGGGCCCTTCTACGAGCAGTACTTC
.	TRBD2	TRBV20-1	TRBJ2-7	CSARSRLAGYYEQYF	TGCAGTGCTAGATCACGACTAGCGGGGTACTACGAGCAGTACTTC
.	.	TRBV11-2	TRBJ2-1	CAGSPRGAEVYNEQFF	TGTGCCGGCAGCCCTCGCGGAGCGGAGGTCTACAATGAGCAGTTCTTC
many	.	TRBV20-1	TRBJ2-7	CSARDSAYEQYF	TGCAGTGCTAGGGACAGCGCCTACGAGCAGTACTTC
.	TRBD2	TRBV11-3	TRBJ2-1	CASGSSGSGEQFF	TGTGCCAGCGGGTCTAGCGGGAGTGGTGAGCAGTTCTTC
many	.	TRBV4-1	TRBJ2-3	CASSRRTDTQYF	TGTGCCAGCAGTCGTAGGACAGATACGCAGTATTTT
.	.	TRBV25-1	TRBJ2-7	CASSDTQPSSYNEQYF	TGTGCCAGCAGTGATACACAACCTAGCTCCTACAATGAGCAGTACTTC
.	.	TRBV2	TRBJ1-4	CASSLDVGREKLFF	TGTGCCAGCAGTCTGGACGTGGGTAGGGAAAAACTGTTTTTT
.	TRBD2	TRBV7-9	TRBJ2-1	CVSRGSGTSYNEQFF	TGTGTCAGCAGAGGTAGCGGGACTTCCTACAATGAGCAGTTCTTC
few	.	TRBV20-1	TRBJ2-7	CSARDQDSYEQYF	TGCAGTGCTAGAGATCAAGACTCATACGAGCAGTACTTC
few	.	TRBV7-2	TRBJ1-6	CACSLLGSPLHF	TGTGCCTGCAGCTTATTAGGTTCACCCCTCCACTTT
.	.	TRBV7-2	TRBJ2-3	CASSSAHSLWRGTDTQYF	TGTGCCAGCAGCTCAGCTCATAGCCTCTGGCGCGGCACAGATACGCAGTATTTT
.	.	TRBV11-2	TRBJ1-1	CASSFDGGLNTEAFF	TGTGCCAGCAGCTTCGATGGGGGGTTGAACACTGAAGCTTTCTTT
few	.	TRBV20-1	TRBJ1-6	CSAPGQTDNSPLHF	TGCAGTGCTCCTGGACAGACAGATAATTCACCCCTCCACTTT
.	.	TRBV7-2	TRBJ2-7	CASSQGNTWGFDEQYF	TGTGCCAGCAGCCAAGGGAATACATGGGGGTTTGACGAGCAGTACTTC
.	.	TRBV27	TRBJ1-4	CASKSTGLEKLFF	TGTGCCAGCAAGAGCACAGGTTTGGAAAAACTGTTTTTT
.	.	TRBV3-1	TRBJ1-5	CASSQGGAAQPQHF	TGTGCCAGCAGCCAAGGGGGGGCGGCTCAGCCCCAGCATTTT
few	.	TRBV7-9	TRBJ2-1	CASSSGEGEAHNEQFF	TGTGCCAGCAGCTCAGGGGAGGGGGAAGCACACAATGAGCAGTTCTTC
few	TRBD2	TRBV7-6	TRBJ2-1	CASSPRGTSGPPREQFF	TGTGCCAGCAGCCCAAGGGGCACTAGCGGACCGCCCCGGGAGCAGTTCTTC
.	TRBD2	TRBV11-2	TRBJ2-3	CASSLVGLAGAPTDTQYF	TGTGCCAGCAGCTTAGTCGGGCTAGCGGGGGCGCCCACAGATACGCAGTATTTT
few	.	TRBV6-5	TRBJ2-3	CASSYSRRERPRTDTQYF	TGTGCCAGCAGTTACTCGCGCCGAGAGCGGCCACGCACAGATACGCAGTATTTT
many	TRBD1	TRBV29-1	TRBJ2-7	CSVTLPGQGAWEQYF	TGCAGCGTTACCCTTCCCGGACAGGGGGCATGGGAGCAGTACTTC
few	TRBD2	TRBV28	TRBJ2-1	CASSFPTSGSYNEQFF	TGTGCCAGCAGTTTTCCTACTAGCGGGAGCTACAATGAGCAGTTCTTC